A selection of T cell receptor beta chains follows, all from one sample in a study of blood T cells in healthy people across ages. TCRdb ran MiXCR on the 5' RACE reads and lists one entry per CDR3 protein. The sample has 1.5 million to 2 million distinct CDR3 sequences, 28% seen once. Sequenced sample: blood. The receptors originated from a woman aged 25-40 years in good health. The CDR3 runs from the conserved cysteine through the conserved F or W. Each record gives: J gene, D gene, clone size, V gene, CDR3 DNA, CDR3 protein. A D gene is named only where the DNA matches it firmly. Clone size is not always given. Where it is, it says once, few, many or a class for expanded clones.

>TRBJ2-4|TRBD2|.|TRBV7-2
TGTGCCAGCAGCCTGAGGGTAGCGGGGGGACCGACCAAAAACATTCAGTACTTC
CASSLRVAGGPTKNIQYF
>TRBJ1-2|.|.|TRBV20-1
TGCAGTGCTGGGGACCGGGGGGCATACTATGGCTACACCTTC
CSAGDRGAYYGYTF
>TRBJ1-1|.|few|TRBV28
TGTGCCAGCAGTTCCCCCGGGAGCCCAACAAGGTCTGAAGCTTTCTTT
CASSSPGSPTRSEAFF
>TRBJ1-5|.|few|TRBV4-1
TGCGCCAGCAGCCAAGCTGGGAGAAACAATCAGCCCCAGCATTTT
CASSQAGRNNQPQHF
>TRBJ1-2|.|few|TRBV20-1
TGCAGTGCTAGAGGTTTCCGGGGAGGGGATGGCTACACCTTC
CSARGFRGGDGYTF
>TRBJ2-5|TRBD1|.|TRBV20-1
TGCAGTGCTAGAGATCCCAGGACAGGGAAAAGCGAGACCCAGTACTTC
CSARDPRTGKSETQYF
>TRBJ2-7|.|few|TRBV7-2
TGTGCCAGCAGCTACCTAGGGGGGGACTCCTACGAGCAGTACTTC
CASSYLGGDSYEQYF
>TRBJ2-5|TRBD1|.|TRBV6-5
TGTGCCAGCAGACGCCGGGACAGGGGCTTCACGGAGACCCAGTACTTC
CASRRRDRGFTETQYF
>TRBJ2-3|TRBD1|.|TRBV12-3/TRBV12-4
TGTGCCAGCAATGGAGCCACCGGGACAGGGCGCACAGATACGCAGTATTTT
CASNGATGTGRTDTQYF
>TRBJ1-2|.|.|TRBV30
TGTGCCTGGACCCTAAGAGGGGAGAGCGGCTACACCTTC
CAWTLRGESGYTF
>TRBJ2-1|.|.|TRBV9
TGTGCCAGCAGCGTAGGGAGGAACAATGAGCAGGTCTTC
CASSVGRNNEQVF
>TRBJ2-1|.|few|TRBV2
TGTGCCAGCAGACAGGGCACCTATTACAATGAGCAGTTCTTC
CASRQGTYYNEQFF
>TRBJ1-1|TRBD1|few|TRBV27
TGTGCCAGCAGCTCTACAGGGGTTGGCACTGAAGCTTTCTTT
CASSSTGVGTEAFF
>TRBJ2-5|TRBD2|few|TRBV20-1
TGCAGTGCTAGTTCGCGAATGACAGCGGGAGTAGAGACCCAGTACTTC
CSASSRMTAGVETQYF
>TRBJ2-1|TRBD2|few|TRBV6-5
TGTGCCAGCAGCGATGGACTAGCGGGAGTGGAAAATGAGCAGTTCTTC
CASSDGLAGVENEQFF
>TRBJ2-1|.|few|TRBV11-2
TGTGCCAGCAGCTTAAGCACTCCGAGGTGGAATGAGCAGTTCTTC
CASSLSTPRWNEQFF
>TRBJ2-6|.|few|TRBV5-8
TGTGCCAGCAGCTTGGCCTGGGAGGTCTTGACTTTC
CASSLAWEVLTF
>TRBJ1-5|.|.|TRBV20-1
TGCAGTGCCCCAGGGACAAATAGCAATCAGCCCCAGCATTTT
CSAPGTNSNQPQHF
>TRBJ2-1|.|.|TRBV5-1
TGCGCCAGTATCCTTGGGCATGAGCAGTTCTTC
CASILGHEQFF
>TRBJ1-5|.|.|TRBV7-9
TGTGCCAGCAGCCTACGGGGGAGCAATCGGCCCCAGCATTTT
CASSLRGSNRPQHF
>TRBJ1-1|.|.|TRBV20-1
TGCAGTGCTAGGGTGGCAGGGGACACTGAAGCTTTCTTT
CSARVAGDTEAFF
>TRBJ1-2|.|.|TRBV25-1
TGTGCCAGCAGGGCTTCCAGGGGAAGTCATGGCTACACCTTC
CASRASRGSHGYTF
>TRBJ1-4|TRBD1|.|TRBV12-3/TRBV12-4
TGTGCCAGCAGCCTCCGACAGGGGGGCCTAAGCGAAAAACTGTTTTTT
CASSLRQGGLSEKLFF